This T cell receptor beta chain comes out of a study of T cells after yellow fever vaccination. This clonotype was recorded many times. The germline gene is not matched at one end of the junction; a read error may be the cause. The CDR3 runs to 11 residues. Germline loops: CDR1 SEHNR, CDR2 FQNEAQ (reference sequence). TCRdb re-derived calls from the 5' RACE reads in MiXCR, one entry per CDR3 protein. Found here are just under 600,000 distinct CDR3 sequences, roughly 12% of them singletons; the top ten hold around 15%. The origin of this receptor is a young man who received the YFV17D yellow fever vaccine. The gene calls are TRBV7-9 and TRBJ2-1; no clear D. The specimen was PBMCs, collected on the day of the yellow fever booster vaccination. The CDR3 DNA is TGTGCCACCAGCTCCTACAATGAGCAGTTCTTC. Its translation is CATSSYNEQFF.